Below are 2 T cell receptor beta chains sequenced from a single sample in a study of cytomegalovirus exposure and HLA in healthy donors. Primers: 60 Vbeta forward and 13 Jbeta reverse. Profiled with immunoSEQ multiplex PCR; TCRdb holds only in-frame clones, not every one. The sample comprises fewer than 300,000 clones, roughly 80% of which are singletons, and roughly 0.31% rests with the top ten. Source material: PBMCs. Source of these receptors: a girl aged 2 to 9 in good health and CMV-seronegative.

The V call is TRBV5-4, the J call TRBJ1-1; the D is unclear. V lost 2 bases and J 4 bases, leaving 18 bases between the germline ends. Germline V lookup: CDR1 SGHNT, CDR2 YYREEE (reference sequence). This CDR3 comprises 16 residues. CDR3 nucleotide sequence: TGTGCCAGCAGCTTTAGTCCGGGAGCGCCGGCCACTGAAGCTTTCTTT. Translating it yields CASSFSPGAPATEAFF.

The CDR3, as DNA: TGCAGCGTTGAAGGCGGGACAGGGCACTTTGAATTTGAAGCTTTCTTT. This translates into CSVEGGTGHFEFEAFF. The V gene is TRBV29-1, the J gene TRBJ1-1; 9 bases are a match to TRBD1. There are 16 residues in the CDR3. Unmatched junction bases numbered 13, after V lost 1 base and J lost 7 bases. CDR1 and CDR2 (germline): SQVTM, ANQGSEA. Supplemented by reference TRBV29-1 and TRBJ1-1, the full variable domain reads SAVISQKPSRDICQRGTSLTIQCQVDSQVTMMFWYRQQPGQSLTLIATANQGSEATYESGFVIDKFPISRPNLTFSTLTVSNMSPEDSSIYLCSVEGGTGHFEFEAFFGQGTRLTVV.